The 30 T cell receptor beta chains listed next were all sequenced from one sample in a study of T cell changes during pregnancy in multiple sclerosis. Generated by immunoSEQ multiplex PCR, the TCRdb table keeps only in-frame clones and is missing some. The data show over 25,000 clones, with around nine tenths seen just once and about 6.8% held by the top ten. Sequencing used CD8+ T cells from peripheral blood mononuclear cells, obtained after pregnancy. The receptors derive from a female donor with multiple sclerosis, enrolled in a pregnancy study.

The rearrangement joins TRBV7-9 to TRBJ2-3; D gene unclear. The germline CDR1 and CDR2 sequences are SEHNR and FQNEAQ (reference sequence). The V and J ends lost 3 bases and 6 bases respectively, with 7 bases between them. This CDR3 spans 12 amino acids. The CDR3, as DNA: TGTGCCAGCAGCTTGCGGTCTGATACGCAGTATTTT. This sequence encodes CASSLRSDTQYF.

This sequence joins TRBV19 and TRBJ2-2; 7 positions agree with TRBD1. Germline V lookup: CDR1 LNHDA, CDR2 SQIVND (reference sequence). The CDR3 covers 15 residues. The ends lost 4 bases at V and 0 bases at J; junction bases unmatched: 2. The CDR3 DNA is TGTGCCAGTAGTACAGGGACAGCGAACACCGGGGAGCTGTTTTTT. It yields the protein CASSTGTANTGELFF.

This chain uses TRBV27 with TRBJ2-3, with a weak D call TRBD1 (5 bases). Germline V CDR1 and CDR2: MNHEY, SMNVEV (reference sequence). Trimming removed 7 bases at V and 3 bases at J, with 14 bases between. There are 14 residues in the CDR3. CDR3 nucleotides: TGTGCCAGCACTTCTTTGCAGGGAACAGATACGCAGTATTTT. This encodes CASTSLQGTDTQYF.

The V gene is TRBV16, the J gene TRBJ2-1, with 7 bases that match TRBD2. J lost 5 bases, V lost 4 bases, and 8 bases had no gene match. Germline CDR1 reads KGHSY; CDR2 reads FQNENV. The CDR3 covers 15 residues. The CDR3 sequence: CASSPPLAENNEQFF. Written as DNA, the CDR3 is TGTGCCAGCAGCCCTCCCCTAGCGGAGAACAATGAGCAGTTCTTC. The whole variable domain, remainder taken from reference TRBV16 and TRBJ2-1, is GEEVAQTPKHLVRGEGQKAKLYCAPIKGHSYVFWYQQVLKNEFKFLISFQNENVFDETGMPKERFSAKCLPNSPCSLEIQATKLEDSAVYFCASSPPLAENNEQFFGPGTRLTVL.

CDR3 sequence: CASSLTAVNYGYTF. CDR3 sequence (DNA): TGTGCCAGCAGTTTAACGGCGGTTAACTATGGCTACACCTTC. V and J are TRBV28 and TRBJ1-2; D gene unclear. The CDR3 runs to 14 residues. Germline CDR1 reads MDHEN; CDR2 reads SYDVKM. V was trimmed by 2 bases and J by 1 base, leaving 8 bases between them.

The J gene is TRBJ2-7, the V gene TRBV4-3; D is perhaps TRBD2 (6 bases). V lost 5 bases to trimming and J lost 3 bases, with 23 bases between them. The germline V gene has CDR1 LGHNA and CDR2 YSLEER. CDR3 length equals 17 residues. The CDR3 sequence: CASSADLIAAPGYEQYF. The CDR3 bases are TGCGCCAGCAGCGCCGACTTGATAGCGGCTCCGGGCTACGAGCAGTACTTC.

The chain carries TRBV12-5 and TRBJ2-2, with 11 positions matching TRBD1. Trimming cost V 6 bases and J 3 bases; bases outside gene matches: 3. CDR3 length equals 15 residues. Germline V CDR1 and CDR2: LGHNT, FRNRAP. This CDR3 is CASGGDRGDTGELFF. DNA of the CDR3: TGTGCTAGTGGGGGGGACAGGGGGGACACCGGGGAGCTGTTTTTT.

The CDR3 sequence: CASSQGSGSTHEQYF. The CDR3 region has the DNA TGCGCCAGCAGCCAAGGGAGCGGGAGTACTCACGAGCAGTACTTC. This chain connects TRBV4-1 to TRBJ2-7; 8 bases agree with TRBD2. J lost 5 bases, V lost 1 base, and 7 bases had no gene match. CDR1 is MGHRA, CDR2 YSYEKL, per germline. This CDR3 has 15 amino acids.

The chain has TRBV1 and TRBJ2-1; the table assigns TRBD2, which was not confirmed against the DNA. TRBV1 is an annotated pseudogene. The CDR3 contains 14 residues. CDR3 region: CTSSPSVAADEQFF. The CDR3 nucleotides are TGCACCAGCAGCCCCTCCGTAGCCGCCGATGAGCAGTTCTTC.

This rearrangement joins TRBV27 to TRBJ2-1; 8 bases map to TRBD2. Germline V lookup: CDR1 MNHEY, CDR2 SMNVEV (reference sequence). CDR3 length equals 15 residues. The V and J ends lost 3 bases and 5 bases, in that order; junction bases with no gene match: 6. CDR3 bases: TGTGCCAGCAGTTTCGTGCGGGAGGTTAACAATGAGCAGTTCTTC. It translates to CASSFVREVNNEQFF.

V gene TRBV9 combines with J gene TRBJ2-7, with TRBD2 identical over 9 bases. The trim removed 0 bases at V and 2 bases at J, leaving 3 bases unmatched. This CDR3 region has 15 residues. Germline CDR1 reads SGDLS; CDR2 reads YYNGEE. The CDR3 protein is CASSVGSGGTYEQYF. CDR3 in DNA: TGTGCCAGCAGCGTAGGAAGCGGGGGGACCTACGAGCAGTACTTC.

The V gene is TRBV4-3, the J gene TRBJ2-1; TRBD2 matches at 8 bases. The length of the CDR3 is 16 residues. Germline trimming cut 1 base from V and 7 bases from J; bases unmatched to any gene: 9. Germline assignment: CDR1 LGHNA and CDR2 YSLEER. The CDR3 DNA is TGCGCCAGCAGCCAAGTGGTGACGGGAGGGGGGAATGAGCAGTTCTTC. This gives the protein CASSQVVTGGGNEQFF.

The V call is TRBV27, the J call TRBJ2-3, with TRBD2 identical over 14 bases. Trimming removed 6 bases from V and 5 bases from J; junction bases left unmatched: 4. The CDR3 consists of 15 residues. Germline CDR1 and CDR2: MNHEY and SMNVEV (reference sequence). In DNA, the CDR3 is TGTGCCAGCAGCCCCGGGACTAGCGGGAGAGATACGCAGTATTTT. Amino acid sequence: CASSPGTSGRDTQYF.

This clone was recorded only once. The gene calls are TRBV7-8 and TRBJ2-7, with 11 bases that match TRBD2. CDR1 SGHVS and CDR2 FQNEAQ come from the germline V gene. The CDR3 is made up of 19 amino acids. The V segment lost 0 bases and the J segment 0 bases; nucleotides outside the gene matches: 10. The CDR3 sequence is CASSLAKTSGKGSSYEQYF. The CDR3 DNA reads as TGTGCCAGCAGCTTAGCGAAGACTAGCGGGAAGGGGAGCTCCTACGAGCAGTACTTC.

The chain combines TRBV4-1 with TRBJ2-7, with D unclear. The germline V gene encodes CDR1 MGHRA and CDR2 YSYEKL. Trimming removed 2 bases from V and 3 bases from J, with 8 bases in between. The CDR3 covers 13 residues. CDR3 protein: CASSQQYSYEQYF. For the CDR3, the DNA is TGCGCCAGCAGCCAACAATACAGCTACGAGCAGTACTTC.

The genes are TRBV19 and TRBJ1-4; TRBD1 is a possible D gene (6 bases). The CDR3 length is 16 residues. CDR1 is LNHDA, CDR2 SQIVND, per germline (reference sequence). Trimming removed 6 bases from V and 7 bases from J, with 21 bases in between. The chain's CDR3 is CASSDRTPRPFEKLFF. The CDR3 DNA reads as TGTGCCAGTAGCGACAGGACTCCCCGTCCTTTTGAAAAACTGTTTTTT. Drawing the rest from reference TRBV19 and TRBJ1-4, the complete variable domain is DGGITQSPKYLFRKEGQNVTLSCEQNLNHDAMYWYRQDPGQGLRLIYYSQIVNDFQKGDIAEGYSVSREKKESFPLTVTSAQKNPTAFYLCASSDRTPRPFEKLFFGSGTQLSVL.

This clone has more than one count but fewer than ten. The chain is built from TRBV7-9 and TRBJ2-7, with TRBD2 as a possible D gene (6 bases). Germline V CDR1 and CDR2: SEHNR, FQNEAQ (reference sequence). The V end was cut by 5 bases, the J end by 0 bases, with 14 bases between. The CDR3 is 15 amino acids. CDR3: CASSHSGSDSYEQYF. In nucleotides, the CDR3 is TGTGCCAGCAGCCATAGCGGAAGCGACTCCTACGAGCAGTACTTC.

The chain carries TRBV6-6 and TRBJ2-1; D is possibly TRBD2 (6 bases). CDR3 length: 16 residues. From germline, CDR1 is MNHNY and CDR2 SVGAGI (reference sequence). V was shortened by 2 bases and J by 5 bases, with 16 bases between the two germline ends. The CDR3 coding sequence is TGTGCCAGCAGTTACACGGGGGAGCCATCGGACAATGAGCAGTTCTTC. This codes for CASSYTGEPSDNEQFF.

The chain recombines TRBV4-1 with TRBJ1-1; possible D gene TRBD1, 5 bases. With 2 bases removed from V and 5 bases from J, the gap between germline ends came to 12 bases. The CDR3 is 14 amino acids. Looked up from germline, CDR1 is MGHRA and CDR2 is YSYEKL. CDR3 protein: CASSQWLKGTEAFF. The CDR3 bases are TGCGCCAGCAGCCAATGGTTGAAGGGGACTGAAGCTTTCTTT.

V is TRBV4-1 and J is TRBJ2-7; D may be TRBD1 (5 bases). Trimming took 1 base from V and 2 from J, leaving 12 bases between them. Germline V CDR1 and CDR2: MGHRA, YSYEKL. CDR3 length: 15 amino acids. CDR3 sequence: CASSQVLDSPYEQYF. The CDR3 nucleotides are TGCGCCAGCAGCCAAGTTTTAGACAGTCCCTACGAGCAGTACTTC.

This rearrangement joins TRBV7-9 to TRBJ1-2, with D perhaps TRBD1 (5 bases). The V end was cut by 1 base, the J end by 7 bases, with 13 bases between. Germline V CDR1 and CDR2: SEHNR, FQNEAQ (reference sequence). This CDR3 contains 14 residues. This CDR3 is CASSLGQRGRGYTF. The CDR3 DNA reads as TGTGCCAGCAGCTTAGGTCAGCGGGGACGTGGCTACACCTTC. The full variable domain, in which reference TRBV7-9 and TRBJ1-2 provide the parts outside the CDR3, is DTGVSQNPRHKITKRGQNVTFRCDPISEHNRLYWYRQTLGQGPEFLTYFQNEAQLEKSRLLSDRFSAERPKGSFSTLEIQRTEQGDSAMYLCASSLGQRGRGYTFGSGTRLTVV.

The chain links TRBV9 to TRBJ2-3; 10 bases match TRBD2. This CDR3 is 14 amino acids long. Germline V gives CDR1 SGDLS, CDR2 YYNGEE. With 6 bases clipped from V and 5 bases from J, the junction kept 6 bases outside the gene matches. CDR3 sequence: CASNRGLAQDTQYF. The CDR3 nucleotides are TGTGCCAGCAATCGGGGACTAGCGCAAGATACGCAGTATTTT.

Relative to its sample, this clone is medium-sized (0.01 to 0.1%). This sequence joins TRBV4-3 and TRBJ2-4; the match to TRBD1 covers 9 bases. Losses at the gene ends were 0 bases for V and 6 bases for J; bases not matched to a gene: 6. In germline, CDR1 is LGHNA, CDR2 YSLEER. The CDR3 has 16 residues. CDR3 in amino acids: CASSQDPGQGSNIQYF. As DNA, the CDR3 is TGCGCCAGCAGCCAAGATCCAGGACAGGGGTCAAACATTCAGTACTTC.

This clone came up once. This sequence joins TRBV7-2 and TRBJ1-4; no reliable D call. The CDR3 contains 15 residues. With 2 bases removed from V and 5 bases from J, the gap between germline ends came to 12 bases. Germline assignment: CDR1 SGHTA and CDR2 FQGNSA. The CDR3 loop reads CASSLKEAENEKLFF. CDR3 nucleotide sequence: TGTGCCAGCAGCTTAAAAGAGGCGGAAAATGAAAAACTGTTTTTT. Full variable domain (remainder filled in from reference TRBV7-2 and TRBJ1-4): GAGVSQSPSNKVTEKGKDVELRCDPISGHTALYWYRQSLGQGLEFLIYFQGNSAPDKSGLPSDRFSAERTGGSVSTLTIQRTQQEDSAVYLCASSLKEAENEKLFFGSGTQLSVL.

The CDR3 bases are TGTGCCAGCTCACCACTCGTTAGCGGGGCTCAAGAGACCCAGTACTTC. Translating it yields CASSPLVSGAQETQYF. The chain links TRBV18 to TRBJ2-5; 8 nucleotides match TRBD2. Trimming took 1 base from V and 2 from J; bases not matched to a gene: 6. The length of the CDR3 is 16 residues. CDR1 is KGHSH and CDR2 is LQKENI in the germline V gene.

The chain uses TRBV27 and TRBJ1-5; tentatively, D is TRBD1 (6 bases). V lost 1 base, J lost 6 bases, and 13 bases lay in between. Germline V gives CDR1 MNHEY, CDR2 SMNVEV (reference sequence). The CDR3 spans 15 residues. DNA for the CDR3: TGTGCCAGCAGTTTATTTGGGGGCGAGCGTCAGCCCCAGCATTTT. Protein product: CASSLFGGERQPQHF.

The DNA of the CDR3 is TGTGCCTGGACCGGGACTAGCCACAATGAGCAGTTCTTC. It encodes CAWTGTSHNEQFF. This rearrangement joins TRBV30 to TRBJ2-1; 9 bases align to TRBD2. V was pared by 4 bases and J by 5 bases, with 3 bases of the junction left unmatched. There are 13 residues in the CDR3. Germline V gene data show CDR1 as GTSNPN and CDR2 as SVGIG (reference sequence).

This clone was recorded only once. This chain connects TRBV4-1 to TRBJ2-5; TRBD2 is a possible D gene (6 bases). This CDR3 is 15 amino acids long. Trimming pared 0 bases from V and 4 bases from J, leaving 12 bases between. Germline CDR1 and CDR2: MGHRA and YSYEKL. CDR3 loop: CASSQETGVGETQYF. CDR3 DNA: TGCGCCAGCAGCCAAGAAACGGGAGTCGGAGAGACCCAGTACTTC.

The chain employs TRBV14 and TRBJ2-7; D is unresolved. Germline loops: CDR1 SGHDN, CDR2 FVKESK. This CDR3 has 15 residues. The V end was cut by 1 base, the J end by 2 bases, with 12 bases between. As DNA, the CDR3 is TGTGCCAGCAGCCAAGCGAAGACAAGAACCTACGAGCAGTACTTC. Translating it yields CASSQAKTRTYEQYF.

The V call is TRBV7-6, the J call TRBJ2-3; TRBD2 is a possible D gene (6 bases). CDR3 size: 15 residues. The V gene's germline CDR1 is SGHVS and CDR2 FNYEAQ. The V end lost 4 bases, the J end lost 0 bases, and 11 bases lay between the germline ends. Here the CDR3 reads CASSSREDSTDTQYF. The CDR3 nucleotides are TGTGCCAGCAGCTCAAGGGAGGATAGCACAGATACGCAGTATTTT.